The present T cell receptor beta chain was sequenced within a study of blood T cell repertoires in COVID-19. Background on the study: Italy, Spain and the United States were the sources of the convalescent and acute COVID-19 samples.

Germline lookup yields CDR1 SGHTA and CDR2 FQGNSA. There are 13 residues in the CDR3. V was shortened by 6 bases and J by 2 bases, with 11 bases between the two germline ends. Clones were sequenced by immunoSEQ multiplex PCR, and TCRdb holds only the in-frame ones, with some missing. This sample has about 130,000 clones, with about 90% found just once. Enrolled during active infection, Seattle patients were then followed longitudinally. The chain uses TRBV7-2 and TRBJ2-7, with D perhaps matching TRBD1 (5 bases). This receptor was obtained from a middle-aged man with COVID-19, enrolled during active disease. The sample comprised peripheral blood. The CDR3 DNA reads TGTGCCAGCAGTGTTACCAGGGCCTACGAGCAGTACTTC. Amino acids: CASSVTRAYEQYF.